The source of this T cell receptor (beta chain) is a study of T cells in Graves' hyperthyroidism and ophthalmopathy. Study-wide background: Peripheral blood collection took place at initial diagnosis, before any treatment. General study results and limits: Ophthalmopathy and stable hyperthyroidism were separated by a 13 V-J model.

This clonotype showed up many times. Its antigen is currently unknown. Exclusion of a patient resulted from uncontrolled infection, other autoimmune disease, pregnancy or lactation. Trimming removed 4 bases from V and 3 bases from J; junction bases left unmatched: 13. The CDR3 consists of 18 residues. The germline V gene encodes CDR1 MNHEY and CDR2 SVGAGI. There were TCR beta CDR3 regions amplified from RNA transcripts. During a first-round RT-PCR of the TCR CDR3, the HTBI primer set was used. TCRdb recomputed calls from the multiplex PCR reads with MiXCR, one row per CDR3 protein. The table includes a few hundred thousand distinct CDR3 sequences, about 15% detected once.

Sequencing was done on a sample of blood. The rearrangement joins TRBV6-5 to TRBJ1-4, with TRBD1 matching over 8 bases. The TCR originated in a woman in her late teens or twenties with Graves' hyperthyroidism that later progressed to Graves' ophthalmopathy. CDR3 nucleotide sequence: TGTGCCAGCAGTTCCTTGGGTAGTCAGGGGGCAGCTAATGAAAAACTGTTTTTT. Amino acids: CASSSLGSQGAANEKLFF.